This T cell receptor beta chain was profiled in a study of control samples from healthy donors and cancer patients. Germline CDR1 ENHRY, CDR2 SYGVKD. Trimming took 0 bases from V and 6 from J; bases not matched to a gene: 8. This CDR3 region has 17 residues. Sequencing used immunoSEQ multiplex PCR; TCRdb keeps in-frame clones, though not all of them. The sample comprises fewer than 200,000 clones, 90% of which are singletons, and 1.2% to 1.5% rests with the top ten. Sequencing was performed on blood. The receptor was isolated from a woman aged 45 to 65 in good health. This rearrangement joins TRBV10-3 to TRBJ2-1; 10 bases are a match to TRBD2. CDR3: CAISESTGLAGANEQFF. The CDR3 bases are TGTGCCATCAGTGAGTCGACTGGGCTAGCGGGGGCCAATGAGCAGTTCTTC.